These T cell receptor beta chains were read from a single sample in a study of blood T cell repertoires in COVID-19. Produced via immunoSEQ multiplex PCR; TCRdb's table is partial and in-frame only. The sample records about 57,000 clones, more than 75% being singletons. Sample: peripheral blood. Receptor source: a woman aged 80 or over with acute or convalescent COVID-19. Each CDR3 is given with its conserved first and last residue. D genes are given only for firm matches. Clone sizes are given selectively: once, few, many, or a class where the clone is expanded.

v_gene: TRBV30
abundance: NA
d_gene: NA
j_gene: TRBJ2-7
CDR3nt: TGTGCCTGGAGTCACAATAACCGGGACACCGAGCAGTACTTC
CDR3aa: CAWSHNNRDTEQYF

v_gene: TRBV29-1
abundance: NA
d_gene: NA
j_gene: TRBJ1-1
CDR3nt: TGCAGCGTTAAAGTTAGCACTGAAGCTTTCTTT
CDR3aa: CSVKVSTEAFF

v_gene: TRBV18
abundance: once
d_gene: NA
j_gene: TRBJ2-7
CDR3nt: TGTGCCAGCTCACCAGATAACAGGGTGGGCGAGCAGTACTTC
CDR3aa: CASSPDNRVGEQYF

v_gene: TRBV27
abundance: NA
d_gene: TRBD2
j_gene: TRBJ2-7
CDR3nt: TGTGCCAGCACTCGGGCGGGAGCATCTCGCGAGCAGTACTTC
CDR3aa: CASTRAGASREQYF

v_gene: TRBV7-9
abundance: NA
d_gene: NA
j_gene: TRBJ2-7
CDR3nt: TGTGCCAGCAGCGCACCATCTATGGACGAGCAGTACTTC
CDR3aa: CASSAPSMDEQYF

v_gene: TRBV3-1/TRBV3-2
abundance: once
d_gene: NA
j_gene: TRBJ1-2
CDR3nt: TGTGCCAGCAGCCAAGGTTCAGGGGCCTACGGCTACACCTTC
CDR3aa: CASSQGSGAYGYTF

v_gene: TRBV7-8
abundance: NA
d_gene: NA
j_gene: TRBJ2-7
CDR3nt: TGTGCCAGCAGCTTAGTGGGGGGGGCCGGCCCCTACGAGCAGTACTTC
CDR3aa: CASSLVGGAGPYEQYF

v_gene: TRBV5-3
abundance: NA
d_gene: NA
j_gene: TRBJ1-5
CDR3nt: TGTGCCAGAAGACCTCCAGGCAATCAGCCCCAGCATTTT
CDR3aa: CARRPPGNQPQHF

v_gene: TRBV7-8
abundance: NA
d_gene: NA
j_gene: TRBJ1-1
CDR3nt: TGTGCCAGCAGCTTAATTAGACGGGGTAGAAACACTGAAGCTTTCTTT
CDR3aa: CASSLIRRGRNTEAFF

v_gene: TRBV27
abundance: NA
d_gene: NA
j_gene: TRBJ1-1
CDR3nt: TGTGCCAGCCGCCGCCAGGCGAACACTGAAGCTTTCTTT
CDR3aa: CASRRQANTEAFF

v_gene: TRBV6-2/TRBV6-3
abundance: once
d_gene: NA
j_gene: TRBJ1-2
CDR3nt: TGTGCCAGCAGTTACCGCCCCGGGGTCAACTATGGCTACACCTTC
CDR3aa: CASSYRPGVNYGYTF

v_gene: TRBV2
abundance: NA
d_gene: TRBD2
j_gene: TRBJ2-5
CDR3nt: TGTGCCAGCAGTGGACTAGCGGGGCAAGAGACCCAGTACTTC
CDR3aa: CASSGLAGQETQYF

v_gene: TRBV5-6
abundance: NA
d_gene: TRBD2
j_gene: TRBJ2-5
CDR3nt: TGTGCCGGAGGGCGGGGGGGCAGAGAGACCCAGTACTTC
CDR3aa: CAGGRGGRETQYF

v_gene: TRBV5-1
abundance: NA
d_gene: TRBD2
j_gene: TRBJ2-2
CDR3nt: TGCGCCAGCAGCTTGGGTGGGGAGGAGACAGGGAACAAGGGACTAGCGGGAGGTGTGGAGCTGTTTTTT
CDR3aa: CASSLGGEETGNKGLAGGVELFF

v_gene: TRBV18
abundance: NA
d_gene: NA
j_gene: TRBJ2-4
CDR3nt: TGTGCCAGCTCGCCAGGGATCGGGGCCGGGGAGGTTCAGTACTTC
CDR3aa: CASSPGIGAGEVQYF

v_gene: TRBV6-1
abundance: NA
d_gene: NA
j_gene: TRBJ1-1
CDR3nt: TGTGCCAGCAGTGAAGCCAGGGCGTTCGCTGAAGCTTTCTTT
CDR3aa: CASSEARAFAEAFF

v_gene: TRBV6-5
abundance: few
d_gene: TRBD2
j_gene: TRBJ2-7
CDR3nt: TGTGCCAGCAGCACGTCAAGCGGGAATGCTTACGAGCAGTACTTC
CDR3aa: CASSTSSGNAYEQYF

v_gene: TRBV27
abundance: NA
d_gene: NA
j_gene: TRBJ2-3
CDR3nt: TGTGCCAGCAGCCCTTACACAGATACGCAGTATTTT
CDR3aa: CASSPYTDTQYF

v_gene: TRBV10-3
abundance: NA
d_gene: TRBD1
j_gene: TRBJ2-3
CDR3nt: TGTGCCATCAGGGGGACAGGGGGTCTTCTAGGGAAAGATACGCAGTATTTT
CDR3aa: CAIRGTGGLLGKDTQYF

v_gene: TRBV7-3
abundance: NA
d_gene: TRBD1
j_gene: TRBJ1-6
CDR3nt: TGTGCCAGTTCCGGGACAGGGGGTTCACCCCTCCACTTT
CDR3aa: CASSGTGGSPLHF

v_gene: TRBV12-3/TRBV12-4
abundance: NA
d_gene: NA
j_gene: TRBJ2-1
CDR3nt: TGTGCCAGCAGTTTTGCCGGGGGCAATGAGCAGTTCTTC
CDR3aa: CASSFAGGNEQFF

v_gene: TRBV6-5
abundance: once
d_gene: TRBD1
j_gene: TRBJ2-7
CDR3nt: TGTGCCAGCAGCCGGGACAGGGGAACCTACGAGCAGTACTTC
CDR3aa: CASSRDRGTYEQYF

v_gene: TRBV3-1/TRBV3-2
abundance: NA
d_gene: NA
j_gene: TRBJ1-4
CDR3nt: TGTGCCAGCAGCCACCCACAGGGCGCAACTAATGAAAAACTGTTTTTT
CDR3aa: CASSHPQGATNEKLFF

v_gene: TRBV15
abundance: NA
d_gene: TRBD1
j_gene: TRBJ2-2
CDR3nt: TGTGCCACCAGCATGGACAGGGGGTACACCGGGGAGCTGTTTTTT
CDR3aa: CATSMDRGYTGELFF

v_gene: TRBV27
abundance: NA
d_gene: TRBD2
j_gene: TRBJ2-3
CDR3nt: TGTGCCAGCGCCACCCTAGCGGGTGCAGATACGCAGTATTTT
CDR3aa: CASATLAGADTQYF

v_gene: TRBV18
abundance: NA
d_gene: TRBD2
j_gene: TRBJ2-1
CDR3nt: TGTGCCAGCTCACCACTCCTAGCGGGGTTCAATGAGCAGTTCTTC
CDR3aa: CASSPLLAGFNEQFF

v_gene: TRBV10-2
abundance: NA
d_gene: NA
j_gene: TRBJ2-1
CDR3nt: TGCGCCAGCAGTACACCAACCGACCCGCAGGATGAGCAGTTCTTC
CDR3aa: CASSTPTDPQDEQFF

v_gene: TRBV19
abundance: few
d_gene: NA
j_gene: TRBJ2-1
CDR3nt: TGTGCCAGTAGAGGACACACTCCGCCCTACAATGAGCAGTTCTTC
CDR3aa: CASRGHTPPYNEQFF

v_gene: TRBV27
abundance: few
d_gene: TRBD1
j_gene: TRBJ1-2
CDR3nt: TGTGCCAGCTCCTCCCCAGGGGGGAAAGGCTACACCTTC
CDR3aa: CASSSPGGKGYTF

v_gene: TRBV28
abundance: NA
d_gene: TRBD1
j_gene: TRBJ2-7
CDR3nt: TGTGCCAGCGGGACAGGGACCTCCTACGAGCAGTACTTC
CDR3aa: CASGTGTSYEQYF

v_gene: TRBV18
abundance: NA
d_gene: TRBD2
j_gene: TRBJ2-2
CDR3nt: TGTGCCAGCTCACCACGGCTAGCGGGAGAGACCGGGGAGCTGTTTTTT
CDR3aa: CASSPRLAGETGELFF

v_gene: TRBV3-1/TRBV3-2
abundance: NA
d_gene: TRBD2
j_gene: TRBJ2-2
CDR3nt: TGTGCCAGCAGCCAAGAATGGGGACTAGCTAGTACCGGGGAGCTGTTTTTT
CDR3aa: CASSQEWGLASTGELFF

v_gene: TRBV9
abundance: NA
d_gene: TRBD2
j_gene: TRBJ2-5
CDR3nt: TGTGCCAGCAGCACGGGGACGGGAGGAGTCCCCCAGTACTTC
CDR3aa: CASSTGTGGVPQYF

v_gene: TRBV6-5
abundance: once
d_gene: NA
j_gene: TRBJ2-1
CDR3nt: TGTGCCAGCAGTCGCGTGGTCGGCGAGGCGGAGCAGTTCTTC
CDR3aa: CASSRVVGEAEQFF

v_gene: TRBV7-8
abundance: NA
d_gene: NA
j_gene: TRBJ2-7
CDR3nt: TGTGCCAGCAGCTCTGGCCCCTACGAGCAGTACTTC
CDR3aa: CASSSGPYEQYF

v_gene: TRBV5-4
abundance: NA
d_gene: TRBD1
j_gene: TRBJ2-7
CDR3nt: TGTGCCAGCAGCCACAAAGGGACAGGGTCCTACGAGCAGTACTTC
CDR3aa: CASSHKGTGSYEQYF

v_gene: TRBV7-6
abundance: NA
d_gene: TRBD2
j_gene: TRBJ2-5
CDR3nt: TGTGCCAGCAGCTTAGGCTTGGTCGGGGGGTACCAAGAGACCCAGTACTTC
CDR3aa: CASSLGLVGGYQETQYF

v_gene: TRBV4-1
abundance: NA
d_gene: NA
j_gene: TRBJ2-1
CDR3nt: TGCGCCAGCAGCCAAAGGGGGTCGCATGAGCAGTTCTTC
CDR3aa: CASSQRGSHEQFF

v_gene: TRBV5-5
abundance: NA
d_gene: TRBD2
j_gene: TRBJ2-7
CDR3nt: TGTGCCAGCAGCTTGCCGGGGGGGTCTTGGAGCTCCTACGAGCAGTACTTC
CDR3aa: CASSLPGGSWSSYEQYF

v_gene: TRBV11-2
abundance: NA
d_gene: NA
j_gene: TRBJ2-2
CDR3nt: TGTGCCAGCAGCTTCACGGGAAACACCGGGGAGCTGTTTTTT
CDR3aa: CASSFTGNTGELFF

v_gene: TRBV30
abundance: NA
d_gene: TRBD2
j_gene: TRBJ2-4
CDR3nt: TGTGCCTGGAGTCCCACGTGTAACGGGGGGGGCTTAGCCAAAAACATTCAGTACTTC
CDR3aa: CAWSPTCNGGGLAKNIQYF

v_gene: TRBV28
abundance: NA
d_gene: NA
j_gene: TRBJ2-2
CDR3nt: TGTGCCAGCAGTTCCCCCAGGCCCCCGGGGGAGCTGTTTTTT
CDR3aa: CASSSPRPPGELFF

v_gene: TRBV5-1
abundance: NA
d_gene: TRBD1
j_gene: TRBJ2-2
CDR3nt: TGCGCCAGCAGCCAACTGGGACAGGGGGACACCGGGGAGCTGTTTTTT
CDR3aa: CASSQLGQGDTGELFF

v_gene: TRBV29-1
abundance: once
d_gene: NA
j_gene: TRBJ2-1
CDR3nt: TGCAGCGTTGATTCGGTAGCGAGTTACAATGAGCAGTTCTTC
CDR3aa: CSVDSVASYNEQFF